The clone carrying this TCR beta chain has more than one count but fewer than ten. Its antigen is unknown. Germline V CDR1 and CDR2: MNHEY, SMNVEV (reference sequence). This CDR3 is built from 14 residues. Trimming cost V 6 bases and J 2 bases; bases outside gene matches: 7. This sample was included in a study of pediatric ulcerative colitis. Overall study findings and caveats: A couple of patients had blood samples with substantially reduced template counts. In rectum, acute severe colitis had expanded clones and less diversity.

Assay: immunoSEQ multiplex PCR; the TCRdb copy retains only in-frame clones and omits some. This sample has 60,000 or so clones; 70% to 85% occur once, and the top ten carry around 4.9%. This chain links TRBV27 with TRBJ2-7; 7 bases align to TRBD2. The specimen was blood. The receptor was isolated from a boy younger than 18 with moderate ulcerative colitis. The CDR3 here is CASSRVAGTYEQYF. The CDR3 nucleotides read TGTGCCAGCAGCCGGGTAGCGGGTACCTACGAGCAGTACTTC.